This T cell receptor beta chain was found in a study of cytomegalovirus exposure and HLA in healthy donors. Regarding the study as a whole: It was assumed in the presence/absence analyses that sequencing depth was roughly uniform across donors.

It was with 60 Vbeta and 13 Jbeta primers that the PCR ran. The data were produced by immunoSEQ multiplex PCR, yet TCRdb's version contains in-frame clones alone and is incomplete. The listing records 80,000 to 95,000 clones. Regarding this clone: Its antigen is currently unknown.

V shed 2 bases, J shed 5 bases, and the junction held 3 bases outside the gene matches. The CDR3 spans 14 residues. Germline-derived CDR1 and CDR2 are MDHEN and SYDVKM. This clonotype was sampled from a woman aged 25 to 45 in good health and CMV-seronegative. The V and J genes are TRBV28 and TRBJ1-2; 9 positions match TRBD1. The sequenced material came from PBMCs. This CDR3 reads CASSLGDRGYGYTF. In DNA form, the CDR3 reads TGTGCCAGCAGTTTAGGAGACAGGGGGTATGGCTACACCTTC.